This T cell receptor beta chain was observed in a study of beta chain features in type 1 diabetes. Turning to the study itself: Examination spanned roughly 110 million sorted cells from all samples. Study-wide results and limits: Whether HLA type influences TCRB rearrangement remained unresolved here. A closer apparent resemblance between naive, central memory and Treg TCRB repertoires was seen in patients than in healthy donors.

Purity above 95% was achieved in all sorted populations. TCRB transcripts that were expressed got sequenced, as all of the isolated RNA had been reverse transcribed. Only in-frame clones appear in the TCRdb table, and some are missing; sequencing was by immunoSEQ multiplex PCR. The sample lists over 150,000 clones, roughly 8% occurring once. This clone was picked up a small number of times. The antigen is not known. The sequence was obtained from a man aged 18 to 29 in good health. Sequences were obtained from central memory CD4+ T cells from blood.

CDR3 bases: TGTGCCAGCAGCTTGGACAGGGATGGGTCCTACGAGCAGTACTTC. This sequence encodes CASSLDRDGSYEQYF. This chain uses TRBV5-5 with TRBJ2-7; D might be TRBD1 (6 bases). Trimming stripped 0 bases from V and 1 base from J, with 11 bases between. Germline V gene sequence: CDR1 SGHKS, CDR2 YYEKEE (reference sequence). The CDR3 is 15 residues long.